This T cell receptor beta chain stems from a study of blood T cell repertoires in COVID-19. The wider study: COVID-19 samples collected from the United States, Italy and Spain covered acute and convalescent phases. The cDNA or gDNA used as material had been derived from T cells, B-cell-depleted T cells, or PBMCs.

Clones were read by immunoSEQ multiplex PCR, and TCRdb kept only the in-frame ones, dropping some. The repertoire consists of more than 200,000 clones, with about 87% occurring once and the leading ten covering under 2%. J gave up 2 bases and V 6 bases, and 5 bases lay outside the gene matches. The CDR3 has 15 residues. Germline CDR1 MNHEY, CDR2 SVGAGI. This sequence originates from a man aged 65-85 years with acute or convalescent COVID-19. Sequencing was done on a sample of peripheral blood. V and J are TRBV6-5 and TRBJ2-1; 9 nucleotides align to TRBD2. CDR3 protein: CASRPSGVAYNEQFF. The CDR3 DNA sequence: TGTGCCAGCAGACCTAGCGGGGTGGCCTACAATGAGCAGTTCTTC.